This T cell receptor (beta chain) was recovered during a study of blood T cell repertoires in COVID-19. Overall study: Sources were T cells, B-cell-depleted T cells, or PBMCs; the material itself was cDNA or gDNA.

The assay was immunoSEQ multiplex PCR, and TCRdb's table has in-frame clones only and misses some. Among approximately 150,000 clones listed, around 87% were seen once. CDR1 LNHDA and CDR2 SQIVND come from the germline V gene (reference sequence). After removal of 4 bases from V and 1 base from J, the junction contained 4 bases not matched to a gene. This CDR3 has 15 residues. The TCR originated in a woman aged 55-69 years with active COVID-19. The sample consisted of peripheral blood. The chain uses TRBV19 and TRBJ2-3; 8 nucleotides agree with TRBD2. CDR3 bases: TGTGCCAGTAGTAAACGGCGGGAGGGCACAGATACGCAGTATTTT. Protein product: CASSKRREGTDTQYF.